The 23 T cell receptor beta chains listed next were all sequenced from one sample in a study of response to subunit inactivated influenza vaccine. TCRdb called the RT-PCR reads again in MiXCR, with one record for every CDR3 protein. The sample holds some 200,000 distinct CDR3 sequences, 10% to 15% seen once. This sample also appeared in a second study, on T cells expressing NK-cell markers. That report notes: TCR beta libraries carry UMIs added by 5'RACE template switching.

The sample in question was CD8+ T cells sorted from PBMCs, obtained approximately 12 days after vaccination. These receptors all come from a man between 45 and 60 years old who received an inactivated influenza vaccine.

This clonotype was seen a few times. The V call is TRBV19, the J call TRBJ1-1; D unresolved. The CDR3 totals 13 residues. Germline V gene lookup returns CDR1 LNHDA and CDR2 SQIVND (reference sequence). The ends were cut back, 5 bases at V and 0 bases at J, with 7 bases in the middle. CDR3 nucleotide sequence: TGTGCCAGTAGTTGGGGAATGAACACTGAAGCTTTCTTT. Protein sequence: CASSWGMNTEAFF. The variable domain in full, with the rest retrieved from reference TRBV19 and TRBJ1-1, is DGGITQSPKYLFRKEGQNVTLSCEQNLNHDAMYWYRQDPGQGLRLIYYSQIVNDFQKGDIAEGYSVSREKKESFPLTVTSAQKNPTAFYLCASSWGMNTEAFFGQGTRLTVV.

This clonotype was detected many times. The CDR3 spells CAIRPDRGHPYEQYF. CDR3 in DNA: TGTGCCATCAGACCCGACAGGGGTCACCCATACGAGCAGTACTTC. The chain combines TRBV10-3 with TRBJ2-7; the match to TRBD1 covers 8 bases. Germline-derived CDR1 and CDR2 are ENHRY and SYGVKD. The CDR3 is 15 amino acids. J lost 4 bases, V lost 6 bases, and 11 bases had no gene match.

In the case of this clonotype: A read error may explain this, as a much larger clone is one base away. The J gene is TRBJ2-1, the V gene TRBV29-1; 9 bases map to TRBD1. V lost 5 bases to trimming and J lost 2 bases; unmatched junction nucleotides: 13. Germline V gene lookup returns CDR1 SQVTM and CDR2 ANQGSEA. CDR3 length equals 17 residues. CDR3 sequence (DNA): TGCAGCGTTCCGGGACAGGGATTTTTTAGCCCCTACAATGAGCAGTTCTTC. This translates into CSVPGQGFFSPYNEQFF.

This chain joins TRBV20-1 and TRBJ1-6; D is ambiguous. The germline gives CDR1 DFQATT, CDR2 SNEGSKA (reference sequence). The CDR3 is made up of 14 amino acids. Trimming shortened V by 3 bases and J by 8 bases, and 14 bases separated the two germline ends. The CDR3 nucleotides read TGCAGTGCTAGTATGGCCCGACGGGATTCACCCCTCCACTTT. It yields the protein CSASMARRDSPLHF.

This chain links TRBV7-9 with TRBJ1-2; maybe TRBD1 (5 bases). The CDR3 sequence is 15 residues long. The germline V and J ends were trimmed by 5 bases and 2 bases, with 15 bases remaining between them. CDR1 SEHNR and CDR2 FQNEAQ come from the germline V gene (reference sequence). CDR3 sequence (DNA): TGTGCCAGCAGCCCTCGGGGCGGTGGCAACTATGGCTACACCTTC. Encoded protein: CASSPRGGGNYGYTF.

This rearrangement joins TRBV6-2 or TRBV6-3 to TRBJ2-1; either TRBD1 or TRBD2 may fit D (5 bases each). CDR1 is MNHEY and CDR2 is SVGEGT in the germline V gene. Trimming cost V 2 bases and J 7 bases, with 21 bases left between them. The CDR3 runs to 17 residues. CDR3 region: CASSYLRLGDGRNEQFF. The DNA for the CDR3 is TGTGCCAGCAGTTACCTTAGATTGGGGGATGGGAGAAATGAGCAGTTCTTC.

This clonotype has a handful of counts. The rearrangement joins TRBV28 to TRBJ2-5; no reliable D call. The CDR3 contains 13 residues. Looked up from germline, CDR1 is MDHEN and CDR2 is SYDVKM. Trimming removed 5 bases at V and 5 bases at J, with 12 bases between. The CDR3 bases are TGTGCCAGCAGTGCCGTGGGTAGCGAGACCCAGTACTTC. It codes for CASSAVGSETQYF.

This clonotype was recorded a few times. The chain combines TRBV28 with TRBJ1-2; D not resolved. The germline CDR1 and CDR2 sequences are MDHEN and SYDVKM. Trimming removed 1 base from V and 3 bases from J, with 9 bases in between. CDR3 length equals 14 residues. CDR3 sequence: CASSLYRVHYGYTF. The CDR3 region has the DNA TGTGCCAGCAGTTTATATCGGGTCCACTATGGCTACACCTTC.

This clonotype was recorded a few times. CDR3 amino acids: CASSSRGQGGYEQYF. The DNA for the CDR3 is TGTGCCAGCAGCTCCCGGGGACAGGGGGGCTACGAGCAGTACTTC. This sequence joins TRBV13 and TRBJ2-7; 11 positions match TRBD1. Losses at the gene ends were 4 bases for V and 3 bases for J; bases not matched to a gene: 5. The length of the CDR3 is 15 residues. Germline CDR1 is PRHDT and CDR2 is FYEKMQ (reference sequence).

This clonotype was counted between two and nine times. The V call is TRBV7-8, the J call TRBJ2-7, with D possibly TRBD1 on 5 matching bases. This CDR3 comprises 13 residues. Germline assignment: CDR1 SGHVS and CDR2 FQNEAQ. V gave up 5 bases and J gave up 3 bases, with 11 bases separating them. DNA of the CDR3: TGTGCCAGCAGCAGAGACAGCTACTACGAGCAGTACTTC. Translated: CASSRDSYYEQYF.

CDR3 in amino acids: CATSSRDPQETQYF. The CDR3 region has the DNA TGTGCCACCAGCAGCCGGGACCCTCAAGAGACCCAGTACTTC. V and J are TRBV15 and TRBJ2-5; tentatively, D is TRBD1 or TRBD2 (5 bases each). The CDR3 covers 14 residues. Between the trimmed V and J ends, which lost 3 bases and 2 bases, there was a span of 10 bases. Looked up from germline, CDR1 is LNHNV and CDR2 is YYDKDF (reference sequence).

This clonotype appeared a few times. This chain connects TRBV28 to TRBJ2-3; maybe TRBD1 (5 bases). The germline gives CDR1 MDHEN, CDR2 SYDVKM. Trimming cost V 3 bases and J 0 bases, with 25 bases left between them. There are 20 residues in the CDR3. CDR3 coding DNA: TGTGCCAGCAGTTTTTGGGCAGGGATTTTGGTCCGTATGAGCACAGATACGCAGTATTTT. The encoded protein is CASSFWAGILVRMSTDTQYF.

This chain uses TRBV3-1 with TRBJ2-7; no clear D. This CDR3 region has 14 residues. The germline gives CDR1 LGHDT, CDR2 YNNKEL (reference sequence). Trimming left V 4 bases short and J 6 bases short, with 16 bases between. DNA of the CDR3: TGTGCCAGCAGCCCAACCACCAAAGGGCTCGAGCAGTACTTC. This encodes CASSPTTKGLEQYF.

The gene calls are TRBV11-2 and TRBJ1-1; D is undetermined. Trimming left V 8 bases short and J 2 bases short, with 9 bases between. Germline loops: CDR1 SGHAT, CDR2 FQNNGV. The CDR3 is made up of 12 amino acids. The CDR3 here is CASEGPNTEAFF. CDR3 bases: TGTGCCAGCGAAGGACCTAACACTGAAGCTTTCTTT.

This clonotype has ten or more counts. The J gene is TRBJ2-6, the V gene TRBV30; D not certain. The CDR3 is made up of 15 amino acids. V lost 0 bases and J 4 bases, leaving 10 bases between the germline ends. Germline CDR1 reads GTSNPN; CDR2 reads SVGIG (reference sequence). The CDR3 coding sequence is TGTGCCTGGAGTGTAGACGTAGGAGGGGCCAACGTCCTGACTTTC. Its translation is CAWSVDVGGANVLTF.

The chain joins TRBV5-6 to TRBJ2-1, with D uncertain. This CDR3 region has 15 residues. V lost 4 bases and J 7 bases, leaving 18 bases between the germline ends. Germline V gene sequence: CDR1 SGHDT, CDR2 YYEEEE. The CDR3 bases are TGTGCCAGCAGCCGCCCGAGCGACCTAGGGAATGAGCAGTTCTTC. Translating gives CASSRPSDLGNEQFF. The full variable domain, in which reference TRBV5-6 and TRBJ2-1 provide the parts outside the CDR3, is DAGVTQSPTHLIKTRGQQVTLRCSPKSGHDTVSWYQQALGQGPQFIFQYYEEEERQRGNFPDRFSGHQFPNYSSELNVNALLLGDSALYLCASSRPSDLGNEQFFGPGTRLTVL.

This clonotype has just a few counts. The chain recombines TRBV28 with TRBJ2-1; a possible D gene is TRBD2 (6 bases). Germline lookup yields CDR1 MDHEN and CDR2 SYDVKM. V lost 1 base and J 0 bases, leaving 16 bases between the germline ends. The CDR3 extends over 18 amino acids. The CDR3 bases are TGTGCCAGCAGTTTATCGTTTGGGGGGTTTAGCTCCTACAATGAGCAGTTCTTC. This encodes CASSLSFGGFSSYNEQFF. The full variable domain, with the rest looked up from reference TRBV28 and TRBJ2-1, is DVKVTQSSRYLVKRTGEKVFLECVQDMDHENMFWYRQDPGLGLRLIYFSYDVKMKEKGDIPEGYSVSREKKERFSLILESASTNQTSMYLCASSLSFGGFSSYNEQFFGPGTRLTVL.

The chain recombines TRBV20-1 with TRBJ2-7, with D tentatively TRBD2 (6 bases). This CDR3 contains 16 residues. In germline, CDR1 is DFQATT, CDR2 SNEGSKA (reference sequence). Trimming stripped 5 bases from V and 3 bases from J, with 23 bases between. The CDR3: CSAPPNSGTSLYEQYF. The CDR3 DNA reads as TGCAGTGCTCCGCCTAATTCCGGGACTTCGCTCTACGAGCAGTACTTC.

The gene calls are TRBV7-9 and TRBJ2-3; D may be TRBD2 (6 bases). The germline CDR1 and CDR2 sequences are SEHNR and FQNEAQ (reference sequence). V was cut by 11 bases and J by 0 bases, with 12 bases left in between. This CDR3 region has 13 residues. CDR3: CADSGTSTDTQYF. The CDR3 nucleotides read TGTGCCGACTCGGGGACTAGCACAGATACGCAGTATTTT.

The V and J genes are TRBV13 and TRBJ2-7; 8 bases agree with TRBD1. The CDR3 sequence is 13 residues long. In germline, CDR1 is PRHDT, CDR2 FYEKMQ (reference sequence). V dropped 5 bases and J dropped 7; count of bases not matched to a gene: 7. CDR3 in amino acids: CASSTGQGLEQYF. CDR3 coding DNA: TGTGCCAGCAGCACCGGACAGGGCCTAGAGCAGTACTTC.

At least ten counts were recorded for this clonotype. The rearrangement links TRBV3-1 to TRBJ1-5; D possibly corresponds to TRBD1 (6 bases). CDR3 length: 14 amino acids. V was trimmed by 2 bases and J by 6 bases, leaving 11 bases between them. Looked up from germline, CDR1 is LGHDT and CDR2 is YNNKEL (reference sequence). The chain's CDR3 is CASSQKTGSQPQHF. The CDR3 DNA follows: TGTGCCAGCAGCCAAAAAACAGGGAGTCAGCCCCAGCATTTT.

The J gene is TRBJ2-5, the V gene TRBV27; no clear D. CDR1 is MNHEY and CDR2 is SMNVEV in the germline V gene (reference sequence). V was clipped by 0 bases and J by 4 bases, with 9 bases between them. The CDR3 spans 14 residues. As DNA, the CDR3 is TGTGCCAGCAGTTTATCGGTCGGTGGAGAGACCCAGTACTTC. Translation: CASSLSVGGETQYF.

In its sample, this clonotype was seen many times. Here the CDR3 DNA reads TGTGCCAGCAGCTTCCTAGCGGGGGGGGGGTACGGTGAGCAGTTCTTC. Protein: CASSFLAGGGYGEQFF. The chain joins TRBV5-6 to TRBJ2-1, with 12 positions matching TRBD2. Trimming cost V 2 bases and J 9 bases; bases outside gene matches: 9. Germline CDR1 is SGHDT and CDR2 is YYEEEE. The CDR3 covers 16 residues.